The 2 T cell receptor beta chains below come from one sample, sequenced in a study of blood T cell repertoires in COVID-19. Assay used: immunoSEQ multiplex PCR; TCRdb lists only in-frame clones, some missing. The table has 200,000 to 250,000 clones, around three quarters seen once. Material: peripheral blood. The source of these receptors is a woman in her 70s with acute or convalescent COVID-19.

The V gene is TRBV12-3 or TRBV12-4, the J gene TRBJ1-6; 10 bases fit TRBD1. Trimming took 6 bases from V and 8 from J; bases not matched to a gene: 1. The CDR3 extends over 13 amino acids. Here the CDR3 DNA reads TGTGCCAGCAGGGGGACAGGGGATTCACCCCTCCACTTT. Translating gives CASRGTGDSPLHF.

This chain connects TRBV27 to TRBJ2-5, with TRBD2 matching over 7 bases. The CDR3 length is 13 residues. In germline, CDR1 is MNHEY, CDR2 SMNVEV (reference sequence). V was clipped by 6 bases and J by 2 bases; unmatched bases: 3. This chain's CDR3 is CASRGLDQETQYF. The CDR3 DNA sequence: TGTGCCAGCAGAGGACTAGATCAAGAGACCCAGTACTTC.